This T cell receptor beta chain was documented in a study of T cell responses to AZD1222 COVID-19 vaccine (dated by TCRdb to about 2021). About the investigation overall: TCR sequencing was performed for approximately 240 trial participants, of whom around 200 were given two doses of AZD1222 and roughly 25 were given two doses of MenACWY control vaccine. Enrollment into the trials was organized by age into subgroups of 18-55, 56-69 and 70-plus years, and those subgroups contained roughly 140, 27 and 60 TCR-sequenced participants, respectively. What the research found in general, with its limitations: Vaccine-associated CD4 TCRs spanned the whole spike protein, with dominant responses in regions 160-218 and 743-854. Conclusions about previously exposed vaccinees are limited, since just six or seven AZD1222 recipients were seropositive for SARS-CoV-2 at baseline. After two AZD1222 doses, both the breadth and the depth of spike-specific TCRs were significantly higher than at day 0 and than in MenACWY recipients. Because no samples from the day 14 peak response were available, repertoires could be characterized only after the peak T cell response. Participants were mostly white British, with more females than males. The authors suggested clonal diversity may have been underestimated. In the small 56-69-year group, the increase in depth fell short of significance, most likely because of low power. Reportedly, close to half of the unique spike-specific TCRs recognized epitopes lying outside the regions that are mutated in the B.1.351 and B.1.1.7 variants.

The CDR3 regions of human TCRbeta chains were subjected to immunosequencing. The published analysis was carried out like this. Repertoire TCRs were checked for matches against a reference library of SARS-CoV-2-specific TCRs that had been generated using the MIRA antigen-specificity platform. Breadth was defined as the fraction of unique TCRs that were SARS-CoV-2-associated, and depth was defined as the fraction of total T cells that were SARS-CoV-2-associated. Using the MIRA data, each spike-specific TCR was mapped to the spike region that the TCR reacts to and placed in a CD4 or CD8 class. Log10-transformed breadth and depth values were compared by one-way ANOVA with Sidak's multiple comparisons tests. Entries here come from immuneACCESS through TCRdb and include only in-frame sequences with V and J called. Some clones fail to appear in such tables; in the studies checked, an unresolved V gene covers under half of the shortfall, and the cause of the remainder is unknown. D and trimming were read from the DNA, whereas the V and J calls and clone size are those reported in that table. In all, the sample holds fewer than 200,000 clones, and approximately 90% of those were seen once. The ten largest clones capture roughly 4.4% of the sample.

With regard to this clone: Its target antigen remains unknown. Base qualities are not provided; no much larger clone lies one nucleotide away.

The CDR3, from cysteine to phenylalanine, totals 19 residues. Left in the record is the CDR3 DNA by itself, 57 bases read in frame from the first base. Reading the germline V gene (reference sequence) gives CDR1 LGHDT and CDR2 YNNKEL. Trimming costs V 0 bases and J 1 base, and their ends lie 18 bases apart. The time point label, as the study defines it: baseline before first vaccination. The treatment or condition label, read with the paper, signifies: meningococcal conjugate vaccine given as trial control. Vaccinee samples were obtained from the UK trials COV001 and COV002, which included a single-blind randomized controlled phase 2/3 trial of AZD1222 (ChAdOx1 nCoV-19) in healthy adults. For TCRbeta chain sequencing, PBMC samples from trial participants were taken at day 0 and at day 28 after the second dose.

The sequence is built from TRBV3-1 (or the pseudogene TRBV3-2) and TRBJ1-4; TRBD1 is a weak D gene call, 6 bases matching. This TCR derives from an adult in good health. This material consisted of peripheral blood, taken on day 0 of MenACWY control vaccination. The CDR3 is CASSQEGRGVSRTNEKLFF. The DNA reads TGTGCCAGCAGCCAAGAGGGCAGGGGAGTGAGTCGAACTAATGAAAAACTGTTTTTT.